The 31 T cell receptor beta chains below all came from one sample that was sequenced in a study of molecular identifiers for immune sequencing clone quantification. TCRdb recomputed calls from the PCR reads with MiXCR, one row per CDR3 protein. The repertoire has 85,000 to 100,000 distinct CDR3 sequences, roughly a quarter of them found once; the top ten carry 0.85% to 1%. The sequenced sample was naive CD8+ T cells from blood, with Jurkat cell RNA spiked in. The subset is: FACS-sorted CD8+CD4-CCR7+CD45RA+ naive T cells. The receptors stem from a human donor in good health. Some libraries in this study had Jurkat cell RNA spiked in.

There are many counts of this clonotype. This sequence joins TRBV27 and TRBJ1-1; D ambiguous. The CDR3 is made up of 12 amino acids. Germline V gene data show CDR1 as MNHEY and CDR2 as SMNVEV (reference sequence). With 2 bases removed from V and 8 bases from J, the gap between germline ends came to 9 bases. The CDR3 loop is CASSLIGSEAFF. The CDR3 DNA reads TGTGCCAGCAGTTTAATTGGTTCAGAAGCTTTCTTT.

The chain carries TRBV5-6 and TRBJ2-7, with D maybe TRBD2 (6 bases). Per germline, CDR1 SGHDT and CDR2 YYEEEE. This CDR3 has 15 amino acids. V was shortened by 1 base and J by 4 bases, with 15 bases between the two germline ends. The CDR3 sequence is CASSLKERRAYEQYF. CDR3 bases: TGTGCCAGCAGCTTGAAGGAGCGGAGGGCTTACGAGCAGTACTTC.

This clonotype appeared many times. This chain connects TRBV5-6 to TRBJ2-5; no clear D. Germline CDR1 reads SGHDT; CDR2 reads YYEEEE. The CDR3 contains 14 residues. Trimming cost V 0 bases and J 4 bases, with 10 bases left between them. This CDR3 reads CASSLVADRETQYF. CDR3 bases: TGTGCCAGCAGCTTGGTTGCAGATCGAGAGACCCAGTACTTC.

Ten or more counts support this clonotype. The CDR3 sequence: CASSEREYEQYF. For the CDR3, the DNA is TGTGCCAGCAGTGAGCGCGAGTACGAGCAGTACTTC. The chain has TRBV25-1 and TRBJ2-7; D unclear. The CDR3 extends over 12 amino acids. Germline V CDR1 and CDR2: MGHDK, SYGVNS. The V end was cut by 3 bases, the J end by 4 bases, with 7 bases between.

Many counts were recorded for this clonotype. The chain joins TRBV7-2 to TRBJ2-1; the match to TRBD2 covers 12 bases. CDR1 is SGHTA, CDR2 FQGNSA, per germline. Trimming at V came to 5 bases and at J to 4 bases, leaving 3 bases not matched to a gene. The CDR3 has 15 amino acids. CDR3 residues: CASSLLAGGYNEQFF. In nucleotides, the CDR3 is TGTGCCAGCAGCCTACTAGCGGGGGGTTACAATGAGCAGTTCTTC.

In regard to this clonotype: With a much larger clone just one base away, this may be a read error. The chain has TRBV27 and TRBJ2-7; D is ambiguous. The CDR3 is 15 amino acids. Germline-derived CDR1 and CDR2 are MNHEY and SMNVEV (reference sequence). CDR3 residues: CASSPTPAGSYVQYF. The CDR3 bases are TGTGCCAGCAGTCCCACCCCGGCAGGCTCCTACGTGCAGTACTTC.

This clonotype was found many times. V is TRBV1 and J is TRBJ2-5; the DNA was not compared with TRBD2, the D call given in the table. TRBV1 is listed as a pseudogene. CDR3 length equals 15 residues. In DNA form, the CDR3 reads TGCACCAGCAGAACCGGGACTAGCGGGATGAAGACCCAGTACTTC. It is translated as CTSRTGTSGMKTQYF.

This clonotype was found many times. The chain recombines TRBV19 with TRBJ2-3, with D perhaps assigned TRBD1 or TRBD2 (5 bases each). This CDR3 contains 13 residues. Germline V gene lookup returns CDR1 LNHDA and CDR2 SQIVND (reference sequence). Trimming removed 5 bases from V and 5 bases from J, with 11 bases in between. This CDR3 reads CASSPRDEDTQYF. The CDR3 nucleotides read TGTGCCAGTAGTCCTCGGGACGAAGATACGCAGTATTTT.

This clonotype was observed many times. J is TRBJ2-5 and V is TRBV5-6; D gene uncertain. This CDR3 spans 13 amino acids. Germline V gene lookup returns CDR1 SGHDT and CDR2 YYEEEE. V lost 3 bases and J lost 1, with 7 bases in between. This CDR3 is CASSSHLQETQYF. The CDR3 DNA sequence: TGTGCCAGCAGCTCTCATCTCCAAGAGACCCAGTACTTC.

The sample holds a few counts of this clonotype. The CDR3 region is CASRGHDNTYEQYF. The CDR3 DNA sequence: TGTGCCAGCAGGGGACACGACAATACCTACGAGCAGTACTTC. This chain connects TRBV27 to TRBJ2-7, with a possible D match to TRBD1 (6 bases). This CDR3 is 14 amino acids long. V dropped 6 bases and J dropped 2 bases, with 14 bases sitting between them. From germline, CDR1 is MNHEY and CDR2 SMNVEV (reference sequence).

Many counts were recorded for this clonotype. The chain is built from TRBV7-9 and TRBJ2-7, with D unclear. This CDR3 is 11 amino acids long. Trimming removed 7 bases at V and 5 bases at J, with 9 bases between. Germline V gives CDR1 SEHNR, CDR2 FQNEAQ (reference sequence). The CDR3, as DNA: TGTGCCAGCACCGAGACCCACGAGCAGTACTTC. Its protein product is CASTETHEQYF.

Remarks on this clonotype: With a much larger clone just one base away, this may be a read error. The genes are TRBV7-9 and TRBJ2-5; D ambiguous. The V and J ends lost 5 bases and 1 base respectively, with 14 bases between them. Germline-derived CDR1 and CDR2 are SEHNR and FQNEAQ (reference sequence). The CDR3 consists of 15 residues. DNA of the CDR3: TGTGCCAGCAGCGACGCAAGGTTGTCCCAAGAGACCCAGTACTTC. This codes for CASSDARLSQETQYF.

The table lists this clonotype with a few counts. The V and J genes are TRBV5-6 and TRBJ2-5; D is tentatively TRBD1 or TRBD2 (5 bases each). V lost 5 bases and J 5 bases, leaving 13 bases between the germline ends. Looked up from germline, CDR1 is SGHDT and CDR2 is YYEEEE. This CDR3 is 13 amino acids long. CDR3 residues: CASSVDWGETQYF. For the CDR3, the DNA is TGTGCCAGCAGTGTTGATTGGGGGGAGACCCAGTACTTC.

A note on this clonotype: The junction does not match germline at one end; this may be a read error. CDR3 residues: CAGSWRGVNTEAFF. CDR3 nucleotide sequence: TGTGCCGGCAGTTGGAGGGGGGTGAACACTGAAGCTTTCTTT. The chain is built from TRBV28 and TRBJ1-1, with D possibly matching TRBD1 (6 bases). Looked up from germline, CDR1 is MDHEN and CDR2 is SYDVKM. The CDR3 spans 14 residues.

As to this clonotype: A much more abundant neighbour one base away suggests this may be a read error. The chain recombines TRBV25-1 with TRBJ2-3; D is perhaps TRBD2 (5 bases). In germline, CDR1 is MGHDK, CDR2 SYGVNS. The CDR3 consists of 12 residues. The CDR3 sequence: CTSSVGADTQYF. CDR3 in DNA: TGTACCAGCAGCGTCGGGGCAGATACGCAGTATTTT.

This clonotype was detected many times. J is TRBJ2-1 and V is TRBV14; D call uncertain. CDR1 and CDR2 from the germline V gene are SGHDN and FVKESK. This CDR3 contains 14 residues. V was clipped by 1 base and J by 5 bases, with 9 bases between them. CDR3 region: CASSQVLPHNEQFF. For the CDR3, the DNA is TGTGCCAGCAGCCAAGTTTTGCCCCACAATGAGCAGTTCTTC.

With respect to this clonotype: A much bigger clone sits one base away, suggesting this may be a read error. The V call is TRBV27, the J call TRBJ2-3; D gene uncertain. The germline V gene has CDR1 MNHEY and CDR2 SMNVEV (reference sequence). Trimming took off 8 bases at V and 2 bases at J, with 11 bases between the two ends. This CDR3 is built from 13 residues. Here the CDR3 DNA reads TGTGCCAGCGAACCGGGCCCCACAGATACGCAGTATTTT. This translates into CASEPGPTDTQYF.

This clonotype was seen at least ten times. This chain joins TRBV27 and TRBJ2-3; D not certain. V lost 3 bases and J lost 0, with 7 bases in between. Looked up from germline, CDR1 is MNHEY and CDR2 is SMNVEV (reference sequence). CDR3 length equals 14 residues. CDR3 DNA: TGTGCCAGCAGTTTCGGCCCAAGCACAGATACGCAGTATTTT. Residues: CASSFGPSTDTQYF.

This chain links TRBV11-2 with TRBJ2-1, with a tentative D call TRBD2 (6 bases). Deletions cut 0 bases from V and 4 bases from J, with 13 bases between. This CDR3 is 16 amino acids long. Per germline, CDR1 SGHAT and CDR2 FQNNGV. CDR3 nucleotide sequence: TGTGCCAGCAGCTTAGATGTAGCGGCCAATTACAATGAGCAGTTCTTC. The encoded protein is CASSLDVAANYNEQFF.

This chain uses TRBV15 with TRBJ2-2; possible D gene TRBD2, 7 bases. With 5 bases removed from V and 4 bases from J, the gap between germline ends came to 20 bases. There are 17 residues in the CDR3. The germline gives CDR1 LNHNV, CDR2 YYDKDF (reference sequence). The CDR3 bases are TGTGCCACCAGCGCATGGAGGGGGGGGCCGAGCACCGGGGAGCTGTTTTTT. It yields the protein CATSAWRGGPSTGELFF.

This clonotype was detected a few times. This chain links TRBV4-3 with TRBJ2-2, with TRBD2 as a possible D gene (6 bases). The V and J ends lost 0 bases and 6 bases respectively, with 11 bases between them. The V gene's germline CDR1 is LGHNA and CDR2 YSLEER. This CDR3 is built from 15 residues. CDR3 amino acids: CASSQEGGKAGELFF. CDR3 sequence (DNA): TGCGCCAGCAGCCAAGAGGGCGGGAAGGCCGGGGAGCTGTTTTTT.

This clonotype was recorded a few times. The chain combines TRBV11-2 with TRBJ2-7; weak D call: TRBD2 (6 bases). Germline lookup yields CDR1 SGHAT and CDR2 FQNNGV. With 5 bases removed from V and 2 bases from J, the gap between germline ends came to 16 bases. This CDR3 region has 15 residues. In DNA, the CDR3 is TGTGCCAGCAGCCCCATCGCGGGGCAAGCCTACGAGCAGTACTTC. Residues: CASSPIAGQAYEQYF.

There are a few counts of this clonotype. The rearrangement uses TRBV12-3 or TRBV12-4 and TRBJ2-1, with 7 bases fitting TRBD1. After removal of 6 bases from V and 6 bases from J, the junction contained 14 bases not matched to a gene. CDR3 length: 16 amino acids. CDR3 amino acids: CASRTFVDRRRNEQFF. CDR3 nucleotides: TGTGCCAGCAGAACATTCGTGGACAGGCGCCGCAATGAGCAGTTCTTC.

On this clonotype: Germline and junction disagree at one end, which may indicate a read error. V and J are TRBV11-2 and TRBJ2-7; D is unresolved. CDR1 SGHAT and CDR2 FQNNGV come from the germline V gene. The CDR3 length is 14 residues. CDR3 loop: CASSLYNGPYKQYF. CDR3 coding DNA: TGTGCCAGCAGCTTATATAACGGGCCCTACAAGCAGTACTTC.

This clonotype was seen at least ten times. The chain is built from TRBV4-3 and TRBJ2-7; D is perhaps TRBD2 (6 bases). The germline V and J ends were trimmed by 0 bases and 0 bases, with 15 bases remaining between them. The CDR3 consists of 17 residues. Germline CDR1 LGHNA, CDR2 YSLEER. The DNA for the CDR3 is TGCGCCAGCAGCCAAGATTTCCGAGGTAGCGGCTCCTACGAGCAGTACTTC. Residues: CASSQDFRGSGSYEQYF.

This clonotype appeared many times. The V and J genes are TRBV7-2 and TRBJ2-7; TRBD1 might be the D (8 bases). Per the germline V gene, CDR1 is SGHTA and CDR2 is FQGNSA. V was trimmed by 5 bases and J by 3 bases, leaving 17 bases between them. The CDR3 is 15 amino acids. CDR3: CASSPAYRGGYEQYF. The CDR3 DNA follows: TGTGCCAGCAGCCCAGCCTACAGGGGGGGCTACGAGCAGTACTTC.

This chain uses TRBV9 with TRBJ1-3; no reliable D call. In germline, CDR1 is SGDLS, CDR2 YYNGEE. With 0 bases removed from V and 4 bases from J, the gap between germline ends came to 11 bases. CDR3 size: 15 residues. CDR3 coding DNA: TGTGCCAGCAGCGTAGAGGTTGGATGGGGAAACACCATATATTTT. This translates into CASSVEVGWGNTIYF.

This clonotype was seen a few times. A much larger clone sits a single nucleotide away, making a read error possible. The chain is built from TRBV5-4 and TRBJ1-1; D remains ambiguous. The CDR3 extends over 14 amino acids. Germline V gene lookup returns CDR1 SGHNT and CDR2 YYREEE (reference sequence). CDR3 sequence (DNA): TGTGCCAGCAGTAGGCTCACGGAGAACACTGAAGCTCTCTTT. Translated: CASSRLTENTEALF. Looking up the rest from reference TRBV5-4 and TRBJ1-1 gives the full variable domain: ETGVTQSPTHLIKTRGQQVTLRCSSQSGHNTVSWYQQALGQGPQFIFQYYREEENGRGNFPPRFSGLQFPNYSSELNVNALELDDSALYLCASSRLTENTEALFGQGTRLTVV.

The V and J genes are TRBV6-2 or TRBV6-3 and TRBJ2-1; a possible D gene is TRBD2 (7 bases). This CDR3 contains 15 residues. Germline loops: CDR1 MNHEY, CDR2 SVGEGT. The germline V and J ends were trimmed by 7 bases and 8 bases, with 21 bases remaining between them. CDR3 in DNA: TGTGCCAGCAAGTCAGAACGGGGGGCCCCTGATGAGCAGTTCTTC. Protein sequence: CASKSERGAPDEQFF.

The chain is built from TRBV15 and TRBJ2-6; D possibly corresponds to TRBD1 (5 bases). Trimming pared 7 bases from V and 12 bases from J, leaving 13 bases between. Per germline, CDR1 LNHNV and CDR2 YYDKDF (reference sequence). This CDR3 has 12 amino acids. The DNA for the CDR3 is TGTGCCACCACGGATGGGGCCCCCGTCCTGACTTTC. This translates into CATTDGAPVLTF.

At least ten counts were recorded for this clonotype. The CDR3, as DNA: TGTGCCAGTACGGTAGGCGTCGGAAGCACAGATACGCAGTATTTT. Translating it yields CASTVGVGSTDTQYF. The chain employs TRBV19 and TRBJ2-3; no firm D call. CDR1 is LNHDA and CDR2 is SQIVND in the germline V gene (reference sequence). V was trimmed by 7 bases and J by 0 bases, leaving 14 bases between them. The CDR3 is 15 amino acids.